The T cell receptor (beta chain) described here comes from a study of blood T cells in healthy people across ages. The CDR3 totals 15 residues. V gave up 5 bases and J gave up 4 bases, with 18 bases separating them. Germline V CDR1 and CDR2: DFQATT, SNEGSKA (reference sequence). A second roughly 6 to 11 cycle PCR used barcoded and J-beta primers. Tagging of each cDNA molecule was performed by a template-switch adaptor with 12 random nucleotides. TCRdb itself ran the 5' RACE reads through MiXCR, one entry per CDR3 protein. The sample comprises 700,000 to 900,000 distinct CDR3 sequences, about a quarter of which are singletons, and less than 3.5% rests with the top ten. Study-level findings and limits: Among T cells, TCR beta diversity per million cells dropped roughly linearly as age rose.

Remarks on this clonotype: Its target is not known.

The sample was also reused in another study, on T cells of mothers and their children.

The receptor was isolated from a boy younger than 18 in good health. The chain uses TRBV20-1 and TRBJ2-1; D may correspond to TRBD1 or TRBD2 (6 bases each). Sample: blood. CDR3 coding DNA: TGCAGTGCTTTCTTTATGGGGGGCTCGTACAATGAGCAGTTCTTC. It specifies CSAFFMGGSYNEQFF.